This T cell receptor (beta chain) was profiled in a study of blood T cells in healthy people across ages. Through a sample-barcoded 5' primer and a J-beta primer mix, a second PCR was run for roughly 6 to 11 cycles. Each TCR beta cDNA got a 12-nucleotide random molecular identifier. MiXCR, run by TCRdb on the 5' RACE reads, gives a single entry per CDR3 protein. The sample consists of fewer than 1 million distinct CDR3 sequences, under 45% of them appearing once. This CDR3 has 17 residues. Between the trimmed V and J ends, which lost 5 bases and 0 bases, there was a span of 17 bases. Extraction yielded at least 5.5 micrograms of total RNA per sample.

The chain employs TRBV12-3 or TRBV12-4 and TRBJ1-3; perhaps TRBD1 as D (6 bases). What was sequenced was blood. The origin of this receptor is a man between 60 and 75 years old in good health. CDR3 sequence: CASSTPRGIDSGNTIYF. The DNA of the CDR3 is TGTGCCAGCAGTACACCCAGGGGAATAGACTCTGGAAACACCATATATTTT.